This T cell receptor beta chain was recorded in a study of monozygotic twins with inflammatory bowel disease. Overall study findings and caveats: With others, IBD patients shared fewer clonotypes than healthy twins did, especially with disease activity.

Making each TCR library took around 3.5 ug of total RNA. TCRdb reprocessed the 5' RACE reads, with one entry per CDR3 protein and no DNA. The sample totals 200,000 to 250,000 distinct CDR3 sequences. Note on this clonotype: Its antigen is still unknown.

The CDR3 consists of 15 residues. In germline, CDR1 is KGHDR, CDR2 SFDVKD. The TCR comes from a human donor with ulcerative colitis or Crohn's disease, or a healthy co-twin of an affected twin (not recorded which). The sample taken for sequencing was blood. This chain links TRBV24-1 with TRBJ1-4; absent DNA, TCRdb's TRBD1 call cannot be checked. The CDR3 loop is CATSAGGTGGEKLFF.